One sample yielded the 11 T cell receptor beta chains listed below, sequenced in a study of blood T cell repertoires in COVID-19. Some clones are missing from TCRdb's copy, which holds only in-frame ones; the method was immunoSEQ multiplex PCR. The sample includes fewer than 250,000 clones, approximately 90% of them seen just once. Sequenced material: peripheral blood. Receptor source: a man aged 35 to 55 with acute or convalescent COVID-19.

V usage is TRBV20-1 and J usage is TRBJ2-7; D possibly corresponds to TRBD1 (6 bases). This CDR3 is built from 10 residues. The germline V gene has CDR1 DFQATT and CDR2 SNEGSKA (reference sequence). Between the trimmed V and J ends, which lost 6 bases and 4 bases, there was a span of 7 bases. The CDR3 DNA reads TGCAGTGCCCAGGGGTACGAGCAGTACTTC. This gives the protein CSAQGYEQYF.

This CDR3 is CASSQARQGQISYEQYF. Here the CDR3 DNA reads TGTGCCAGCAGCCAGGCCAGACAGGGTCAGATTTCCTACGAGCAGTACTTC. The J gene is TRBJ2-7, the V gene TRBV3-1 (or the pseudogene TRBV3-2), with 7 bases aligning to TRBD1. The CDR3 totals 17 residues. Trimming at V came to 3 bases and at J to 1 base, leaving 12 bases not matched to a gene. The germline V gene encodes CDR1 LGHDT and CDR2 YNNKEL (reference sequence).

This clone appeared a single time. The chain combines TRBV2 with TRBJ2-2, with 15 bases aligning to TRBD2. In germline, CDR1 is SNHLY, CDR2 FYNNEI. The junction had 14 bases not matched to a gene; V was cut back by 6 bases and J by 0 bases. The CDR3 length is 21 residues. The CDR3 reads CASRSTPPGLAGGTNTGELFF. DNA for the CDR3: TGTGCCAGCAGGTCAACACCACCGGGACTAGCGGGGGGAACGAACACCGGGGAGCTGTTTTTT.

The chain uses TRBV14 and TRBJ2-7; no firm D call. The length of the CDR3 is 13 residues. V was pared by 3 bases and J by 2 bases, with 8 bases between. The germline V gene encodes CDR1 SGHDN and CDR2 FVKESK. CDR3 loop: CASSQRLTYEQYF. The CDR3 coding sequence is TGTGCCAGCAGCCAGAGACTGACCTACGAGCAGTACTTC.

The CDR3 protein is CASGRDRGGNTEAFF. CDR3 nucleotide sequence: TGTGCCAGCGGCAGGGATCGGGGAGGGAACACTGAAGCTTTCTTT. The chain is built from TRBV11-1 and TRBJ1-1; tentative D call: TRBD1 (5 bases). V lost 8 bases and J lost 1, with 17 bases in between. From germline, CDR1 is SGHAT and CDR2 FQDESV (reference sequence). The CDR3 covers 15 residues. Supplemented by reference TRBV11-1 and TRBJ1-1, the full variable domain reads EAEVAQSPRYKITEKSQAVAFWCDPISGHATLYWYRQILGQGPELLVQFQDESVVDDSQLPKDRFSAERLKGVDSTLKIQPAELGDSAMYLCASGRDRGGNTEAFFGQGTRLTVV.

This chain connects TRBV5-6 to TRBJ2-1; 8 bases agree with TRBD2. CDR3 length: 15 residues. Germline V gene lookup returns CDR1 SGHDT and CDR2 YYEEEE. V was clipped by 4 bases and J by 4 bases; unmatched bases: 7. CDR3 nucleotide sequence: TGTGCCAGCAGCACCGGGACTAGTTTATACAATGAGCAGTTCTTC. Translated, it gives CASSTGTSLYNEQFF.

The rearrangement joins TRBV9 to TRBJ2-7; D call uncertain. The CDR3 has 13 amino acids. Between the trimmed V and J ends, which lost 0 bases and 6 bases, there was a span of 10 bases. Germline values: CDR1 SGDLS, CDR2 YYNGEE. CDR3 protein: CASSVASWREQYF. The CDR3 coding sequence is TGTGCCAGCAGCGTAGCTAGTTGGCGCGAGCAGTACTTC. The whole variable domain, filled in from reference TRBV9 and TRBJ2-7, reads DSGVTQTPKHLITATGQRVTLRCSPRSGDLSVYWYQQSLDQGLQFLIQYYNGEERAKGNILERFSAQQFPDLHSELNLSSLELGDSALYFCASSVASWREQYFGPGTRLTVT.

For the CDR3, the DNA is TGTGCCAGCAGCCACCTAGGACTAGCGTCCTCCTACGAGCAGTACTTC. Its protein product is CASSHLGLASSYEQYF. V gene TRBV3-1 (or the pseudogene TRBV3-2) combines with J gene TRBJ2-7; 9 bases match TRBD2. V trimming: 3 bases; J trimming: 0 bases; junction bases outside the gene matches: 6. Looked up from germline, CDR1 is LGHDT and CDR2 is YNNKEL (reference sequence). The CDR3 sequence is 16 residues long.

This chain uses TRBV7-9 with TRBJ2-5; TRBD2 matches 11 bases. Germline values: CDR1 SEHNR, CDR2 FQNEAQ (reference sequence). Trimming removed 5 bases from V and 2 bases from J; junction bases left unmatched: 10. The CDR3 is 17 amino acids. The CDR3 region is CASSPPTSGGPQETQYF. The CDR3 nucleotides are TGTGCCAGCAGCCCCCCCACTAGCGGGGGACCGCAAGAGACCCAGTACTTC.

CDR3 amino acids: CASSLLSNQPQHF. DNA for the CDR3: TGTGCCAGCAGTTTACTTAGCAATCAGCCCCAGCATTTT. The chain has TRBV28 and TRBJ1-5; no definite D call. The CDR3 is 13 residues long. Trimming removed 2 bases at V and 0 bases at J, with 2 bases between. Germline assignment: CDR1 MDHEN and CDR2 SYDVKM.

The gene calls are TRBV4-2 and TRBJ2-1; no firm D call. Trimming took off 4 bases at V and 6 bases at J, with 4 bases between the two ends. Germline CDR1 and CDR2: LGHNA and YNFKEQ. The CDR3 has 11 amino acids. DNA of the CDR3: TGTGCCAGCAGCCGGGCCAATGAGCAGTTCTTC. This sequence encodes CASSRANEQFF.